This T cell receptor (beta chain) was captured by sequencing in a study of cytomegalovirus exposure and HLA in healthy donors (dated by TCRdb to between 2016 and 2019). About the study as a whole: An earlier analysis of approximately 640 of the donors reported more than 250 Gb of sequence data and roughly 110 million unique TCR beta sequences from 190 million or so T cells. Genome-wide SNP genotypes for about three fifths of the roughly 670 donors were used in a later genetic analysis, which treated that subset as a discovery cohort. Rather than using new phenotypic data, the later analysis identified candidate immune exposures from TCR beta sequences and from how often those sequences occurred across donors. An earlier analysis of some 600 of the donors applied high-throughput TCR beta sequencing to assess whether each TCR beta V gene segment acted as functional or pseudogenic. Among about 410 genotyped donors of the cohort, an average of approximately 240,000 unique TCR beta nucleotide sequences was sequenced per donor, of which 15% to 20% were non-productive. The number of donors typed differed by locus, with roughly 629-640 for A, B, C, DRB1 and DQB1, more than 500 for DQA1, about 610 for DPA1, and around 460 for DPB1. In a later analysis, previously published TCR beta repertoires from 666 donors were re-analyzed and high-resolution HLA genotyping was added so that TCR occurrence patterns could be studied. Every repertoire in the discovery cohort had been generated on one and the same sequencing platform. Besides the first cohort of 500 to 700 subjects, a separate validation cohort made up of 120 different subjects was used. Donor age, sex, ethnicity and CMV serostatus were compiled together with the repertoire data. To predict cytomegalovirus infection status, the study brought together high-throughput TCR immunosequencing, statistical association of individual TCRs with disease status, and machine learning. Roughly 300 gigabases of sequencing data and approximately 91 million unique TCR sequences made up an early release that covered under 750 HLA-typed donors. The study aimed to test whether cataloging public T cell receptors could reveal signatures of past pathogen exposure. The T cell repertoires of 700 or so subjects were profiled by immunosequencing and related to cytomegalovirus serostatus. The genetic ancestry cluster associated with self-reported Caucasian donors included over 65% of the roughly 360 genotyped donors. Several DR-DQ haplotypes were treated as single units for association and clustering because of strong linkage in the cohort. HLA typing included class I and class II loci at four-digit resolution. The investigation overall reported the following: Because the 87-base-pair reads could not distinguish some IMGT-functional V segments, including TRBV6-2 and TRBV6-3, those segments were excluded. Across donors, most TCR sequences were observed very rarely, whereas some public TCRs were present in many individuals. The cohort was sequenced for TCR beta chains only, and without alpha or paired-chain data the features that could be detected were limited. Several of the top co-occurrence clusters appeared to be linked to parvovirus B19, influenza, CMV and Epstein-Barr virus, according to a later analysis. According to the authors, the approach could potentially be generalized to other disease states and immunological phenotypes. In a later analysis, most CMV-associated TCR beta chains were found to appear HLA-restricted, with HLA associations seemingly driven largely by CMV exposure. The classifier was reported to diagnose cytomegalovirus status with high specificity and sensitivity in both the original and validation cohorts. In a later analysis, HLA-associated TCR beta chains showed more clonal expansion and lower generation probabilities than non-associated chains that were equally common. According to a later analysis, TCR association rates differed among HLA loci, with DRB1 alleles showing the most associated TCRs and HLA-C alleles showing the fewest. When HLA alleles, especially DR and DQ, strongly co-occurred, TCR associations were difficult to assign to individual alleles. A later genetic analysis associated a missense DCLRE1C variant with V-gene and J-gene trimming of TCR beta chains, and an independent cohort replicated the association. In vitro tests confirmed that a few of the cytomegalovirus-associated TCR beta chains recognize cytomegalovirus antigens. In a later genetic analysis, fewer N-insertions in productive TCRs were reported among donors in an Asian-associated ancestry cluster than the approximately 710-donor mean. CMV serostatus was the only immune exposure information available for the cohort. In a later analysis, around 15,000 TCR beta sequences were associated with specific HLA alleles at a false discovery rate of 0.05. Sequencing depth was assumed to be roughly uniform across donors in the presence/absence analyses, though that assumption may not hold. HLA typing was unavailable for some donors at each locus, so association tests used only the typed subset. A further reported finding was that TCR beta sequences accurately predicted the HLA-A and HLA-B alleles for most subjects in the first cohort. The study gave a list of more than 150 TCR beta chains associated with cytomegalovirus. In an earlier analysis of fewer than 700 of the donors, most TCR beta V segments appeared in productive rearrangements about 90% or about 30% of the time, broadly matching IMGT annotations. A cluster of highly shared sequence variants was judged likely to be a technical artifact of the sequencing pipeline. The earlier analysis of 587 of the donors excluded roughly 17 rarely observed V segments, including chromosome 9 orphons, because counts were too low. Linkage disequilibrium might explain the correlated functional status among segregating V segments, but an unknown experimental factor could not be ruled out.

The CDR3 runs 16 residues from the cysteine to the phenylalanine. Only the CDR3 portion is preserved as DNA: 48 bases, with reading frame beginning at the first base. V trim: 0 bases; J trim: 1 base; unmatched bases: 5. Based on the germline V gene, the CDR1 and CDR2 sequences are LGHNA and YNFKEQ. In total, fewer than 750 healthy bone marrow donors made up the cohort. At the time of sampling, all cohort members were nominally healthy, though unrecorded immune exposures were likely present. The donor was CMV seropositive and belonged to the group of a few hundred seropositive cohort members. A peripheral blood sample was provided by each donor, and peripheral blood mononuclear cells were used for TCR beta sequencing. Genomic DNA extraction from the blood cell samples was performed with the Qiagen DNeasy Blood Extraction Kit. As for this clone: The antigen it binds to is not known. Per-nucleotide qualities are absent, and no much larger clonotype sits a single base away.

The library was prepared using the immunoSEQ multiplex PCR assay. For the multiplex PCR, a mixture combining 60 forward primers for TCR Vbeta segments and 13 reverse primers for TCR Jbeta segments was used. Amplification of the CDR3 region of rearranged TCR beta genes was performed with a multiplex PCR assay on genomic DNA. The amplified TCR beta libraries were sequenced on the Illumina HiSeq System as 87-base-pair reads. Per the original workflow: In a later analysis, 80 million or so unique TCR beta chains were counted across the 666 repertoires, and approximately 11 million of these chains were shared by at least two donors. Raw reads were error-corrected and collapsed into unique sequences by a nearest-neighbor algorithm in which closely related sequences were merged to remove PCR and sequencing errors. Alignment of CDR3 sequences to IMGT reference sequences was used to assign V, D and J gene segments. Each retained sequence needed at least a six-nucleotide match to both a V gene segment and a J gene segment. Rearrangements were classified as productive when the CDR3 lacked stop codons and remained in frame with V and J, and all other rearrangements were classified as non-productive. CDR3 was defined by IMGT convention, running from the second conserved V-encoded cysteine to the conserved J-encoded phenylalanine. The earlier analysis of some 580 of the donors excluded any sequence lacking an unambiguous match to a single V gene segment. An earlier analysis of fewer than 650 of the donors classified V segments as functional when productive rearrangements were above 56.7% and as segregating when the standard deviation between donors was above 5%. A statistical classification framework was built to diagnose cytomegalovirus status from the catalog of TCR beta chain sequences. In a later analysis, V and J genes were assigned by comparing TCR nucleotide sequences against IMGT/GENE-DB human TR gene sequences. In a later analysis, CDR3 sequences and most-parsimonious VDJ recombination scenarios were assigned using the TCRdist pipeline. In a later analysis, each TCR beta chain was defined by its CDR3 amino acid sequence together with its V-gene family, and reads without a unique V-gene family were excluded. As a way to deal with suspected cross-contamination and a sequencing artifact, a later analysis dropped 450 to 700 nucleotide sequences that were highly shared and had low generation probability. A later analysis calculated a clonal expansion index for each public chain from normalized within-repertoire ranks of inferred template counts. In a later analysis, generation probabilities were computed using a VDJ recombination model fitted to out-of-frame rearrangements, and the results were checked against IGoR. In a later analysis, TCR-TCR, TCR-HLA and TCR-CMV co-occurrence was scored with hypergeometric tests, and a repertoire-size bias correction was applied to TCR pairs. In a later analysis, false discovery rates were estimated by permuting HLA or CMV assignments 20 times. In a later analysis, co-occurring TCRs were grouped using DBSCAN, and TCRdist sequence similarity was added for clustering within HLA-allele-positive subsets. Co-occurrence clustering excluded repertoires with fewer than 30,000 or more than 120,000 public chains, plus five with anomalous nucleotide sharing. TCRdb provides this immuneACCESS table in a form limited to in-frame rearrangements. Some clones are lacking; in checked studies, under half of them reflect an unresolved V gene, and why the rest are absent is not known. That table gives V, J and clone size, and the DNA gave D and trimming. This sample lists about 180,000 clones; approximately 80% were detected once. In total, the top ten clones hold 1.1% to 1.5% of the sample.

This receptor was obtained from a girl aged 10-17 years in good health and CMV-seropositive. Sequenced: PBMCs. The rearranged chain carries TRBV4-2 and TRBJ1-1; the junction holds 7 bases that match TRBD1. The DNA is TGTGCCAGCAGCCAAGAGCAAGGGACAGCGAACACTGAAGCTTTCTTT. It codes for CASSQEQGTANTEAFF.